What follows describes a single TCR beta chain. Its antigen is unknown. This entry comes from a study of long-term antiretroviral therapy in people with HIV. Study conclusions and caveats: ART preceded a rise in diversity that nonetheless stayed lower than in transplant donor controls. At every time point, clones expanded before ART dominated the repertoire.

Germline trimming cut 0 bases from V and 10 bases from J; bases unmatched to any gene: 4. From germline, CDR1 is LNHDA and CDR2 SQIVND (reference sequence). This CDR3 comprises 13 residues. Survey level was the resolution at which the v3.0 immunoSEQ assay ran. Generated by immunoSEQ multiplex PCR, the TCRdb table keeps only in-frame clones and is missing some. The sample holds roughly 25,000 clones, approximately 73% seen once. Ahead of DNA extraction, samples held about 0.95-11 million cryopreserved PBMC each. This sample comprised unsorted PBMCs, obtained 0.5 years after starting antiretroviral therapy. This sequence originates from a woman aged 40 to 50 with HIV. The chain couples TRBV19 to TRBJ1-1; 8 nucleotides line up with TRBD1. The CDR3 is CASSIDQGAPAFF. The CDR3 DNA reads TGTGCCAGTAGTATAGACCAGGGGGCTCCAGCTTTCTTT.